This entry is about one T cell receptor (beta chain). This entry is derived from a study of blood T cell repertoires in COVID-19. Study-level background: From T cells, B-cell-depleted T cells, or PBMCs came the material, which was cDNA or gDNA.

V lost 5 bases and J lost 4; bases outside the gene matches: 14. Germline V CDR1 and CDR2: SGHVS, FNYEAQ. The CDR3 length is 17 residues. Participant age was about 18 to 89 years, and participants resided in roughly 24 US areas. Membership in each cohort depended on participant-reported clinical history. For recovered donors of Cohort 3, there were two negative PCRs, clearance, or symptom resolution. The method was immunoSEQ multiplex PCR; TCRdb's version includes in-frame clones alone and lacks a portion of them. Of about 370,000 clones in the sample, nearly 90% were seen once. V is TRBV7-6 and J is TRBJ1-3; 7 positions agree with TRBD1. The sample was PBMCs or T cells enriched from blood (not recorded which). This clonotype originated in a woman between 25 and 40 years old who had recovered from COVID-19. CDR3 sequence (DNA): TGTGCCAGCAGCCCAGGGCCGGGACAGCGGCCCGGAAACACCATATATTTT. Translating it yields CASSPGPGQRPGNTIYF.